This T cell receptor (beta chain) was sequenced in a study of beta chain features in type 1 diabetes. Study observations and caveats: Since sequencing was performed on cDNA, cells with high TCR expression could be over-represented.

Donors underwent one heparinised blood draw, around 120 mL on average. Germline CDR1 MNHNY, CDR2 SVGAGI (reference sequence). With 10 bases removed from V and 1 base from J, the gap between germline ends came to 13 bases. The CDR3 consists of 14 residues. With regard to this clone: Its matching antigen is unknown.

Every isolated RNA sample was fully reverse transcribed, so sequencing captured expressed TCRB transcripts. Sequencing was performed with immunoSEQ multiplex PCR; in TCRdb, only in-frame clones are kept and a portion is missing. The sample lists about 320,000 clones; around 15% were seen once. This chain uses TRBV6-6 with TRBJ2-2, with a weak D call TRBD1 (5 bases). The clonotype was recovered from a man aged 25-45 years in good health. Sequencing was performed on central memory CD4+ T cells from blood. CDR3 bases: TGTGCCATCAGGATAGGACAGAACACCGGGGAGCTGTTTTTT. Encoded protein: CAIRIGQNTGELFF.